These T cell receptor beta chains were read from a single sample in a study of blood T cells in healthy people across ages. TCRdb reanalysed the 5' RACE reads using MiXCR and keeps one entry per CDR3 protein. The data contain about 1.4 million distinct CDR3 sequences, 55% to 75% of them seen just once; the ten biggest clones take up about 6.7%. The sequenced sample was blood. The receptors come from a man aged 18 to 30 in good health. The CDR3 runs from the conserved cysteine through the conserved F or W.

j_call v_call cdr3_aa
TRBJ2-3 TRBV4-1 CASSPRGARGSDTQYF
TRBJ2-7 TRBV3-1 CASSQDVGQREQYF
TRBJ1-5 TRBV6-2/TRBV6-3 CASSASQGANNQPRHF
TRBJ2-3 TRBV6-2/TRBV6-3 CASSYGSGPGTDTQYF
TRBJ2-1 TRBV6-2/TRBV6-3 CASSYAGGSARYNEQFF
. TRBV27 CASRRDAGYEQYF
TRBJ1-4 TRBV2 CASTLGATNEKLFF
TRBJ2-7 TRBV20-1 CSASSGLYEQYF
TRBJ2-1 TRBV5-1 CASRPGRTYNEQFF
TRBJ2-7 TRBV12-3/TRBV12-4 CASSSVLAESYEQYF
TRBJ1-2 TRBV29-1 CSGQGEIYGYTF
TRBJ2-5 TRBV4-2 CASSLTTGMEETQYF
TRBJ1-4 TRBV6-6 CASSWIPPGQLNEKLFF
TRBJ2-7 TRBV6-5 CATQVGFSYEQYF
TRBJ2-7 TRBV20-1 CSATDKRYEQYF
TRBJ2-5 TRBV6-1 CAKGLNRETQYF
TRBJ1-1 TRBV7-2 CASSPRADRNTEAFF
. TRBV27 CASRGQGVFEQYF
TRBJ1-2 TRBV7-2 CAGGRGNYGYTF
TRBJ1-2 TRBV11-2 CASSLSAGGADGYTF
TRBJ1-4 TRBV20-1 CSASFRGGEKLFF
TRBJ2-2 TRBV4-1 CAGSLRGSGELFF
TRBJ1-2 TRBV6-6 CASSPLGTESYGYTF
TRBJ2-7 TRBV6-5 CASSYSKEITYEQYF
TRBJ2-3 TRBV7-2 CASSKDTDTQYF
TRBJ1-5 TRBV6-6 CASSYQGQPQHF
TRBJ2-1 TRBV9 CASSIRRDMINEQFF
TRBJ2-5 TRBV10-3 CAISEAPSQETQYF
TRBJ2-5 TRBV2 CASLQMGEQYF
. TRBV7-2 CASSLEAGVHQETQYF
. TRBV7-9 CASSGTGLGEQYF
TRBJ2-7 TRBV20-1 CSAIPGLAGGFSYEQYF
TRBJ2-5 TRBV3-1 CASSHTRGPQETQYF
TRBJ1-2 TRBV12-3/TRBV12-4 CASSLSGVPSYGYTF
TRBJ2-1 TRBV7-9 CASSFPLPGTAFSNEQFF
TRBJ2-5 TRBV2 CASSQRGKIETQYF
TRBJ2-5 TRBV20-1 CSARVLSGGSGETQYF
. TRBV2 CARASGTGETQYF
TRBJ2-1 TRBV20-1 CSATTGGGEFF
TRBJ2-1 TRBV29-1 CSVLTGTSGNEQFF
TRBJ2-7 TRBV2 CASRGTSGSNDEQYF
TRBJ2-5 TRBV7-2 CASSYRTRTSGGQETQYF
. TRBV6-6 CASSPGQGLGETQYF
TRBJ2-3 TRBV4-1 CASSQLREGEHTQYF
TRBJ2-7 TRBV20-1 CSAIRDAETRYF
TRBJ2-1 TRBV20-1 CSALGTGEGDEQFF
TRBJ2-1 TRBV5-1 CASRLGSASYNEQFF
TRBJ1-1 TRBV9 CASSYYEGGGETEAFF
TRBJ2-1 TRBV12-3/TRBV12-4 CASSFGRGGLNEQFF
TRBJ2-6 TRBV6-6 CASSPPQGSGANVLTF
TRBJ1-1 TRBV7-9 CASSLGRLRGTMGTEAFF
TRBJ2-5 TRBV5-1 CASSPPGQGDATQYF
TRBJ2-6 TRBV6-2/TRBV6-3 CASSYSSSGANVLTF
TRBJ2-1 TRBV6-6 CASRGTDPYKEQFF
TRBJ2-3 TRBV24-1 CATSDNKVTSRRQYF
TRBJ2-7 TRBV4-1 CASSQEGLAGQSSYNEQYF
TRBJ2-5 TRBV7-9 CASSPGTGKYF
TRBJ2-5 TRBV2 CASSEGNRETQYF
TRBJ1-2 TRBV20-1 CSANTPNDGYTF
. TRBV2 CASSESIAGYLETQYF